The source of this T cell receptor (beta chain) is a study of Graves' ophthalmopathy and Graves' hyperthyroidism. Study-level points and caveats: Built on 13 signatures, a model told ophthalmopathy apart from stable hyperthyroidism with about 85% sensitivity and approximately 81% specificity. The blood repertoire also included most expanded thyroid clonotypes above 0.001 frequency.

Amplification of the TCR beta CDR3 regions used RNA transcripts (as template). First-round RT-PCR employed HTBI primers, with a second-round multiplex PCR after it. TCRdb reanalysed the multiplex PCR reads using MiXCR and keeps one entry per CDR3 protein. The top ten clones hold approximately 3.2% of a sample with 400,000 to 450,000 distinct CDR3 sequences, around 21% of them seen once. In germline, CDR1 is MNHEY, CDR2 SMNVEV (reference sequence). Trimming took 2 bases from V and 0 from J; bases not matched to a gene: 5. The CDR3 has 18 amino acids. Exclusion covered patients with other autoimmune diseases or uncontrolled infections (as well as pregnancy or lactation). Comment on this clonotype: The antigen remains undetermined.

The source is a woman aged 18-29 years with stable Graves' hyperthyroidism. The sample was peripheral blood. This chain uses TRBV27 with TRBJ2-2, with 11 bases matching TRBD2. CDR3 in DNA: TGTGCCAGCAGTTTACAACCGGGACTAGCGGCGAACACCGGGGAGCTGTTTTTT. Translating it yields CASSLQPGLAANTGELFF.